These 24 T cell receptor beta chains share one sample of origin, sequenced in a study of blood T cell repertoires in COVID-19. Generated by immunoSEQ multiplex PCR, the TCRdb table keeps only in-frame clones and is missing some. The data contain just over 250,000 clones, around nine tenths of them singletons. The sample comprised peripheral blood. Every receptor here comes from a woman in her 70s with COVID-19, enrolled during active disease.

The genes are TRBV7-9 and TRBJ1-3; TRBD1 is a possible D gene (5 bases). Germline assignment: CDR1 SEHNR and CDR2 FQNEAQ (reference sequence). The CDR3 totals 14 residues. V lost 2 bases, J lost 8 bases, and 13 bases lay in between. CDR3 in DNA: TGTGCCAGCAGCTTAACCCAGGGTTCTGACACCATATATTTT. Translating it yields CASSLTQGSDTIYF. Combining the CDR3 with reference TRBV7-9 and TRBJ1-3 gives the whole variable domain DTGVSQNPRHKITKRGQNVTFRCDPISEHNRLYWYRQTLGQGPEFLTYFQNEAQLEKSRLLSDRFSAERPKGSFSTLEIQRTEQGDSAMYLCASSLTQGSDTIYFGEGSWLTVV.

This rearrangement joins TRBV7-9 to TRBJ1-3, with D uncertain. The CDR3 has 15 amino acids. V lost 5 bases to trimming and J lost 8 bases, with 19 bases between them. Per germline, CDR1 SEHNR and CDR2 FQNEAQ (reference sequence). CDR3 protein: CASSGGLVGADTIYF. The CDR3 region has the DNA TGTGCCAGCAGCGGTGGGTTGGTAGGAGCCGACACCATATATTTT.

CDR3 DNA sequence: TGTGCCAGCACCACGGGGGGCGGGGAATCCCTCCACTTT. This codes for CASTTGGGESLHF. J is TRBJ1-6 and V is TRBV6-5; D perhaps matches TRBD1 (6 bases). Germline V gene data show CDR1 as MNHEY and CDR2 as SVGAGI. With 7 bases removed from V and 14 bases from J, the gap between germline ends came to 18 bases. This CDR3 comprises 13 residues.

The J gene is TRBJ2-2, the V gene TRBV27, with D possibly TRBD2 on 6 matching bases. The V end was cut by 2 bases, the J end by 6 bases, with 13 bases between. Germline V lookup: CDR1 MNHEY, CDR2 SMNVEV (reference sequence). The length of the CDR3 is 15 residues. Written as DNA, the CDR3 is TGTGCCAGCAGTTTACGGGGGATGTACCCCGGGGAGCTGTTTTTT. Encoded protein: CASSLRGMYPGELFF.

CDR3 sequence: CASSPNSGRTYNEQFF. The CDR3 nucleotides are TGTGCCAGCTCACCAAATAGCGGGAGAACCTACAATGAGCAGTTCTTC. This chain links TRBV18 with TRBJ2-1; 9 nucleotides align to TRBD2. The CDR3 is made up of 16 amino acids. The junction had 4 bases not matched to a gene; V was cut back by 2 bases and J by 2 bases. Germline assignment: CDR1 KGHSH and CDR2 LQKENI. Supplemented by reference TRBV18 and TRBJ2-1, the full variable domain reads NAGVMQNPRHLVRRRGQEARLRCSPMKGHSHVYWYRQLPEEGLKFMVYLQKENIIDESGMPKERFSAEFPKEGPSILRIQQVVRGDSAAYFCASSPNSGRTYNEQFFGPGTRLTVL.

This chain connects TRBV6-6 to TRBJ2-7; TRBD2 agrees at 11 bases. Germline trimming cut 6 bases from V and 2 bases from J; bases unmatched to any gene: 6. This CDR3 region has 15 residues. From germline, CDR1 is MNHNY and CDR2 SVGAGI (reference sequence). The CDR3 here is CASSTFSGRAYEQYF. CDR3 nucleotides: TGTGCCAGCAGCACCTTTAGCGGGAGGGCCTACGAGCAGTACTTC.

The chain employs TRBV19 and TRBJ1-6; D remains unclear. Trimming cost V 5 bases and J 0 bases, with 11 bases left between them. The length of the CDR3 is 16 residues. Germline loops: CDR1 LNHDA, CDR2 SQIVND (reference sequence). The DNA of the CDR3 is TGTGCCAGTAGTCTAACCGAAAGCTCCTATAATTCACCCCTCCACTTT. Protein: CASSLTESSYNSPLHF.

The gene calls are TRBV5-1 and TRBJ2-2; 9 bases line up with TRBD1. The CDR3 covers 16 residues. V dropped 2 bases and J dropped 7; count of bases not matched to a gene: 9. Germline CDR1 and CDR2: SGHRS and YFSETQ. The CDR3 coding sequence is TGCGCCAGCAGCTTTACCCCGGGACAGGGTGTCGGGGAGCTGTTTTTT. Amino acid sequence: CASSFTPGQGVGELFF.

The chain recombines TRBV19 with TRBJ2-3, with TRBD2 matching over 13 bases. Germline V gene lookup returns CDR1 LNHDA and CDR2 SQIVND (reference sequence). The trim removed 3 bases at V and 2 bases at J, leaving 2 bases unmatched. CDR3 length: 16 residues. CDR3 bases: TGTGCCAGTAGTATCGGACTAGCGGGAGACACAGATACGCAGTATTTT. Amino acid sequence: CASSIGLAGDTDTQYF.

This clone was found once. This chain uses TRBV19 with TRBJ2-3, with D maybe TRBD1 (5 bases). CDR1 is LNHDA, CDR2 SQIVND, per germline (reference sequence). The CDR3 sequence is 11 residues long. Trimming cost V 7 bases and J 9 bases, with 11 bases left between them. The CDR3 here is CASNDRVTQYF. The CDR3 DNA is TGTGCCAGTAACGACAGAGTAACGCAGTATTTT.

The chain carries TRBV9 and TRBJ2-3, with 7 bases matching TRBD2. Germline V gene data show CDR1 as SGDLS and CDR2 as YYNGEE. The CDR3 is made up of 15 amino acids. J lost 6 bases, V lost 10 bases, and 17 bases had no gene match. The CDR3 reads CACSPSGTKTDTQYF. The CDR3 DNA sequence: TGTGCCTGCTCCCCTTCCGGGACTAAAACGGATACGCAGTATTTT.

This sequence joins TRBV19 and TRBJ1-5; no firm D call. CDR1 is LNHDA and CDR2 is SQIVND in the germline V gene (reference sequence). Trimming took off 9 bases at V and 2 bases at J, with 20 bases between the two ends. This CDR3 region has 16 residues. CDR3 DNA sequence: TGTGCCAGCTTACCCCGGGTCCCCGTGGGCAATCAGCCCCAGCATTTT. Translated, it gives CASLPRVPVGNQPQHF.

The rearrangement uses TRBV18 and TRBJ1-3; D uncertain. V was cut by 2 bases and J by 6 bases, with 8 bases left in between. The CDR3 is made up of 13 amino acids. CDR1 is KGHSH, CDR2 LQKENI, per germline. The CDR3 nucleotides read TGTGCCAGCTCACCAAACGAGGCAAACACCATATATTTT. Residues: CASSPNEANTIYF.

The rearrangement links TRBV6-5 to TRBJ2-2; a possible D gene is TRBD2 (5 bases). The germline V gene has CDR1 MNHEY and CDR2 SVGAGI. This CDR3 region has 15 residues. Deletions cut 0 bases from V and 5 bases from J, with 10 bases between. In DNA form, the CDR3 reads TGTGCCAGCAGTTACTCTGGCACGGGGACCGGGGAGCTGTTTTTT. Encoded protein: CASSYSGTGTGELFF.

CDR3 bases: TGTGCCAGTAGTATTTCTGGGGGAGGGCCGCACACCGGGGAGCTGTTTTTT. It translates to CASSISGGGPHTGELFF. The V and J genes are TRBV19 and TRBJ2-2; 7 bases align to TRBD2. The length of the CDR3 is 17 residues. Germline trimming cut 3 bases from V and 3 bases from J; bases unmatched to any gene: 10. CDR1 is LNHDA, CDR2 SQIVND, per germline (reference sequence).

This clone was detected once. The rearrangement uses TRBV4-1 and TRBJ2-2, with D tentatively TRBD1 (5 bases). The length of the CDR3 is 15 residues. The germline V gene encodes CDR1 MGHRA and CDR2 YSYEKL. Trimming removed 4 bases from V and 2 bases from J, with 11 bases in between. The CDR3 DNA follows: TGCGCCAGCAGCCGCGAAGGGGTTAACACCGGGGAGCTGTTTTTT. Protein: CASSREGVNTGELFF.

This sequence joins TRBV5-6 and TRBJ2-5; TRBD1 aligns across 7 bases. Germline CDR1 and CDR2: SGHDT and YYEEEE. The J segment lost 5 bases and the V segment lost 6 bases, leaving 10 bases of the junction unmatched. The CDR3 extends over 14 amino acids. CDR3 sequence reads: CASTWTGRGETQYF. CDR3 DNA: TGTGCCAGCACTTGGACAGGCCGAGGGGAGACCCAGTACTTC.

The chain carries TRBV4-1 and TRBJ1-2; no clear D. V lost 1 base, J lost 4 bases, and 13 bases lay in between. CDR1 and CDR2 from the germline V gene are MGHRA and YSYEKL. The CDR3 extends over 15 amino acids. CDR3 sequence: CASSQVEVLGYGYTF. The CDR3 coding sequence is TGCGCCAGCAGCCAAGTGGAGGTATTGGGCTATGGCTACACCTTC.

The gene calls are TRBV19 and TRBJ2-1; 11 bases match TRBD2. CDR3 size: 13 residues. J was trimmed by 8 bases and V by 7 bases; bases with no gene match: 4. CDR1 is LNHDA, CDR2 SQIVND, per germline (reference sequence). The CDR3 spells CASTSGRIYEQFF. The CDR3, as DNA: TGTGCCAGTACTAGCGGGAGGATCTATGAGCAGTTCTTC.

The CDR3 loop reads CASSPPGGIGNEQFF. In DNA, the CDR3 is TGTGCCAGCTCACCGCCGGGGGGGATAGGCAATGAGCAGTTCTTC. The J gene is TRBJ2-1, the V gene TRBV18; 8 nucleotides agree with TRBD2. Trimming at V came to 3 bases and at J to 6 bases, leaving 7 bases not matched to a gene. Germline-derived CDR1 and CDR2 are KGHSH and LQKENI. CDR3 size: 15 residues.

This chain connects TRBV12-3 or TRBV12-4 to TRBJ2-3; tentatively, D is TRBD1 (6 bases). Trimming shortened V by 7 bases and J by 11 bases, and 16 bases separated the two germline ends. This CDR3 spans 12 amino acids. CDR3 DNA sequence: TGTGCCAGCACCTCCGGTCCAGGGGTGCAGTATTTT. This translates into CASTSGPGVQYF.

The rearrangement links TRBV19 to TRBJ2-7, with D perhaps TRBD1 (5 bases). The CDR3 contains 15 residues. Trimming removed 5 bases from V and 7 bases from J, with 21 bases in between. Germline CDR1 is LNHDA and CDR2 is SQIVND (reference sequence). The CDR3: CASSVQGIGSGEQYF. Written as DNA, the CDR3 is TGTGCCAGTAGTGTTCAGGGTATCGGCTCGGGTGAGCAGTACTTC.

The CDR3 DNA reads TGTGCCAGCAGCTTCGGTACTTCGTGGGCCGGGAACAATGAGCAGTTCTTC. Its translation is CASSFGTSWAGNNEQFF. The rearrangement joins TRBV11-3 to TRBJ2-1; D might be TRBD2 (5 bases). CDR1 is SGHNT, CDR2 YENEEA, per germline. Trimming shortened V by 3 bases and J by 5 bases, and 20 bases separated the two germline ends. This CDR3 is 17 amino acids long.

The rearrangement links TRBV10-3 to TRBJ2-3, with 11 bases aligning to TRBD1. CDR3 size: 15 residues. CDR1 and CDR2 (germline): ENHRY, SYGVKD. V trimming: 10 bases; J trimming: 1 base; junction bases outside the gene matches: 7. CDR3 in amino acids: CATQQDRGRTDTQYF. CDR3 sequence (DNA): TGTGCCACCCAGCAGGACAGGGGGCGCACAGATACGCAGTATTTT.